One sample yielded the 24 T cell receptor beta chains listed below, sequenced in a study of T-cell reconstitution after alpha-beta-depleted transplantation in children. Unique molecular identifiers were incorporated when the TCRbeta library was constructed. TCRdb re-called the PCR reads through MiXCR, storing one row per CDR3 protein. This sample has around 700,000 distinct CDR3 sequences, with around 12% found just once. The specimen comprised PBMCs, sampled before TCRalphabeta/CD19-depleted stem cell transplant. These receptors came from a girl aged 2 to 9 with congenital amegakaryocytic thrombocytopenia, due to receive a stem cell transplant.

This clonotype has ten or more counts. The CDR3 sequence is CASSLDRTAEAFF. Here the CDR3 DNA reads TGCGCCAGCAGCTTGGATCGTACAGCTGAAGCTTTCTTT. The genes are TRBV5-1 and TRBJ1-1; D is ambiguous. Germline V CDR1 and CDR2: SGHRS, YFSETQ. V gave up 0 bases and J gave up 6 bases, with 9 bases separating them. The CDR3 extends over 13 amino acids.

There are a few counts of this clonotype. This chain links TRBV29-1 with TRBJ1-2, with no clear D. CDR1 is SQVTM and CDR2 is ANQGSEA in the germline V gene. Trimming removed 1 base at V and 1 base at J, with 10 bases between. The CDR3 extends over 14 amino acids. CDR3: CSVEGPSSNYGYTF. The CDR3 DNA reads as TGCAGCGTTGAAGGACCGTCGAGTAACTATGGCTACACCTTC.

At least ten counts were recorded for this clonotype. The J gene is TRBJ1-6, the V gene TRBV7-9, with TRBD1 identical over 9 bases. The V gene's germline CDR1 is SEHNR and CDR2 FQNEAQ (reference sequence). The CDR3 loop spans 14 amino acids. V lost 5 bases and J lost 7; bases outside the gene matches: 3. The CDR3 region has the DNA TGTGCCAGCAGCCGGGACAGGGAAAATTCACCCCTCCACTTT. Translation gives CASSRDRENSPLHF.

The DNA of the CDR3 is TGCAGTGCTACCGACAGGAGACATTCACCCCTCCACTTT. Its protein is CSATDRRHSPLHF. The chain uses TRBV20-1 and TRBJ1-6; TRBD1 might be the D (6 bases). This CDR3 is built from 13 residues. Deletions cut 4 bases from V and 8 bases from J, with 12 bases between. CDR1 and CDR2 (germline): DFQATT, SNEGSKA (reference sequence).

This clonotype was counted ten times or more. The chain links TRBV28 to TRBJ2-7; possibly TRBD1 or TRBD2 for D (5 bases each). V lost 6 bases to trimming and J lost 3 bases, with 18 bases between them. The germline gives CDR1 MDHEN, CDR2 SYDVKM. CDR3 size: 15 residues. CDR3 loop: CASRSGTLEYYEQYF. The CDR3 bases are TGTGCCAGCAGATCCGGGACCCTCGAGTACTACGAGCAGTACTTC.

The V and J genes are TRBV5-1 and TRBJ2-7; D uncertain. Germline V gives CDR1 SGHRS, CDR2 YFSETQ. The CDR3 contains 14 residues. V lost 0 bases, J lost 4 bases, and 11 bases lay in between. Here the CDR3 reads CASSLEPQKYEQYF. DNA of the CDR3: TGCGCCAGCAGCTTGGAACCACAGAAGTACGAGCAGTACTTC.

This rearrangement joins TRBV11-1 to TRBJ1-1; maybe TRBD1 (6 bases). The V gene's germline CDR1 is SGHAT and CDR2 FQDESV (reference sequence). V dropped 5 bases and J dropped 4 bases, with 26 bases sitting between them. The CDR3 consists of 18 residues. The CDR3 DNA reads TGTGCCAGCAGCCAGAGCAGGGGTCGTATTGACGGGGGCACTGAAGCTTTCTTT. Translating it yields CASSQSRGRIDGGTEAFF.

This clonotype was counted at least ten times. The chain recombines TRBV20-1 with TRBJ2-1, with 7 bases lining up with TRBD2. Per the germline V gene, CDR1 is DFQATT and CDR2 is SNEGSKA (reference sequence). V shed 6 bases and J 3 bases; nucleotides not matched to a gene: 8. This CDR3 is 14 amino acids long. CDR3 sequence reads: CSAPEGGSYNEQFF. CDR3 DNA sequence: TGCAGTGCACCTGAAGGCGGGAGCTACAATGAGCAGTTCTTC.

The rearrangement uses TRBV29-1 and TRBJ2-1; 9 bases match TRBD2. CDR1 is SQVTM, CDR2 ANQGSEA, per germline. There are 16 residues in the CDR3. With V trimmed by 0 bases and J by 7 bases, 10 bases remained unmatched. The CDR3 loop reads CSVEDLRAGGGNEQFF. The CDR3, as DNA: TGCAGCGTTGAAGATCTTCGAGCGGGAGGTGGTAATGAGCAGTTCTTC.

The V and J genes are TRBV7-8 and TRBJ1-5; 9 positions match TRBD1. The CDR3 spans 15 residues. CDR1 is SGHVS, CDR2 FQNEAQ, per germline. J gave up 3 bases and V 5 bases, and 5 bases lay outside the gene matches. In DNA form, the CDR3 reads TGTGCCAGCAGCCCCAGGGACAGGGACAATCAGCCCCAGCATTTT. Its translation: CASSPRDRDNQPQHF.

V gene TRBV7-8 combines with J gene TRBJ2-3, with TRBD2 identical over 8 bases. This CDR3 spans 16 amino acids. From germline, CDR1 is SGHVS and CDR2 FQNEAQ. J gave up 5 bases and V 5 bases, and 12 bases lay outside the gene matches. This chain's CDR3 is CASSHAITSGGDTQYF. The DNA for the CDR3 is TGTGCCAGCAGCCACGCGATAACTAGCGGCGGAGATACGCAGTATTTT.

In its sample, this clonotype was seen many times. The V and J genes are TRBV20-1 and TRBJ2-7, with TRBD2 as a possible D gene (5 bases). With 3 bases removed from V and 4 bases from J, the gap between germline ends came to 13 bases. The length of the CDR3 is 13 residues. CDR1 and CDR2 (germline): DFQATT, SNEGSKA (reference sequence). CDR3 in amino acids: CSASGSPNYEQYF. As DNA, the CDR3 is TGCAGTGCTAGTGGGAGTCCGAATTACGAGCAGTACTTC.

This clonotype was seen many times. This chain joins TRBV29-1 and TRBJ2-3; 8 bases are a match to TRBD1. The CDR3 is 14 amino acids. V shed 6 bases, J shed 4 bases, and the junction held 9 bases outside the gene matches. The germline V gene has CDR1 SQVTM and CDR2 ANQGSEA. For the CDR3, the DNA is TGCAGCGTGGATCGGACAGGGTTGTCAGATACGCAGTATTTT. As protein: CSVDRTGLSDTQYF.

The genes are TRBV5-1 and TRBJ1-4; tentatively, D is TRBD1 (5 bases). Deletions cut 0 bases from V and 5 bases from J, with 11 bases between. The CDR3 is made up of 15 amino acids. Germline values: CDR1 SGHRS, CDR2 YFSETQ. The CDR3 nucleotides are TGCGCCAGCAGCTTGGTGCAGGGTGGAAATGAAAAACTGTTTTTT. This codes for CASSLVQGGNEKLFF.

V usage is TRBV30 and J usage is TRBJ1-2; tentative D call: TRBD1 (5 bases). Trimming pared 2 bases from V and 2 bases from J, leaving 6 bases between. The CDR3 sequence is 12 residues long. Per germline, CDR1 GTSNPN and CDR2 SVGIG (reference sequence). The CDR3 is CAWSSGNYGYTF. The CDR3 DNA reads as TGTGCCTGGAGTTCAGGGAACTATGGCTACACCTTC.

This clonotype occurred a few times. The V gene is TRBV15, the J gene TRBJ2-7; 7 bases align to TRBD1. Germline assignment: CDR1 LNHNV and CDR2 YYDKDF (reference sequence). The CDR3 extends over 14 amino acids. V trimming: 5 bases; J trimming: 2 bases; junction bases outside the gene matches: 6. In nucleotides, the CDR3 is TGTGCCACCAGCGAACAGGGGACAACCTACGAGCAGTACTTC. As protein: CATSEQGTTYEQYF.

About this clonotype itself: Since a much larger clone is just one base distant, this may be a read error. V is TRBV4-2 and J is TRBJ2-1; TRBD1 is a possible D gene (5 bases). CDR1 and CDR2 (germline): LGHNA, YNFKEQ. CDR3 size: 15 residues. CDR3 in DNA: TGTGCCAGCACCAACCCTTGGGTCTCGGACAATGAGCAGTCCTTC. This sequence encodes CASTNPWVSDNEQSF.

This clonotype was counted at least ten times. DNA for the CDR3: TGCAGTGCTTGGTTGATGGCGGGAGAAGAGCTGGAGACCCAGTACTTC. Its protein is CSAWLMAGEELETQYF. This rearrangement joins TRBV20-1 to TRBJ2-5; 7 nucleotides align to TRBD2. The germline V gene encodes CDR1 DFQATT and CDR2 SNEGSKA (reference sequence). This CDR3 spans 16 amino acids. J was trimmed by 5 bases and V by 5 bases; bases with no gene match: 17.

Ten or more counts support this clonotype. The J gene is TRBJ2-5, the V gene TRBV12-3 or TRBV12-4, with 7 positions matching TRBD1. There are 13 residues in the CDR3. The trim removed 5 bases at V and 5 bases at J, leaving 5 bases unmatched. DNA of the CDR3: TGTGCCAGCAGTAGGGGGCGCAGGGAGACCCAGTACTTC. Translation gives CASSRGRRETQYF.

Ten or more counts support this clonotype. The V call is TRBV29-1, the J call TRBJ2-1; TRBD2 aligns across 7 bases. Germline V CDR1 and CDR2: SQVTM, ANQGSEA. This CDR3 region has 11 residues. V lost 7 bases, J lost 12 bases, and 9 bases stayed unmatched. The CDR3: CSAGREGTQFF. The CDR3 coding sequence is TGCAGCGCTGGGAGGGAGGGGACGCAGTTCTTC.

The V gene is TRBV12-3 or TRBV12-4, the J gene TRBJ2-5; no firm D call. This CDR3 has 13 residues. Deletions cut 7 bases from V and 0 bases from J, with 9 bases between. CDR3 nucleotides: TGTGCCAGCAATATACAGTACCAAGAGACCCAGTACTTC. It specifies CASNIQYQETQYF.

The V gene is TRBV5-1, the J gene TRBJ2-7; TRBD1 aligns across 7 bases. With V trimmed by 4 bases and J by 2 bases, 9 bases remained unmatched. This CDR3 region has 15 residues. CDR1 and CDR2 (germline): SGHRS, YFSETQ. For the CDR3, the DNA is TGCGCCAGCAGCATGGGACAGAATCCTGCCTACGAGCAGTACTTC. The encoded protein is CASSMGQNPAYEQYF.

This CDR3 is CAWNRDGGNTIYF. The CDR3 DNA is TGTGCCTGGAACCGGGACGGAGGAAACACCATATATTTT. The V and J genes are TRBV30 and TRBJ1-3; D may be TRBD1 (5 bases). V was trimmed by 4 bases and J by 4 bases, leaving 11 bases between them. Germline V gene sequence: CDR1 GTSNPN, CDR2 SVGIG (reference sequence). The CDR3 is 13 amino acids. Full variable domain (remainder filled in from reference TRBV30 and TRBJ1-3): SQTIHQWPATLVQPVGSPLSLECTVEGTSNPNLYWYRQAAGRGLQLLFYSVGIGQISSEVPQNLSASRPQDRQFILSSKKLLLSDSGFYLCAWNRDGGNTIYFGEGSWLTVV.

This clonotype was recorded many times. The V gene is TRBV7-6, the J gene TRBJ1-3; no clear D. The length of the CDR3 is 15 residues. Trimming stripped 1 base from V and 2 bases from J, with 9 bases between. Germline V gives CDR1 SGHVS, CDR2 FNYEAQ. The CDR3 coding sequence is TGTGCCAGCAGCTTAGTGGGTTTCGCTGGAAACACCATATATTTT. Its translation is CASSLVGFAGNTIYF.